Each of the 22 T cell receptor beta chains below was sequenced from the same sample in a study of regulatory T cells in long-lasting Graves disease. Arm-PCR of CDR3 regions and iRepertoire HTBI primers were used to build TCR beta libraries. TCRdb called the multiplex PCR reads again in MiXCR, with one record for every CDR3 protein. Of around 300,000 distinct CDR3 sequences in the sample, under 25% were seen once. Noted time point: persistent/refractory GD, antithyroid drugs over 5 years with positive TRAb. The authors made the TCR library using RNA they extracted from PBMCs. The specimen comprised peripheral blood mononuclear cells (PBMCs), sampled when the disease was refractory, from a patient treated with antithyroid drugs. These receptors were obtained from a female donor with Graves disease.

This clonotype was counted between two and nine times. The V and J genes are TRBV29-1 and TRBJ1-2; 12 bases match TRBD1. Losses at the gene ends were 4 bases for V and 2 bases for J; bases not matched to a gene: 5. The CDR3 is 15 amino acids. Germline assignment: CDR1 SQVTM and CDR2 ANQGSEA. CDR3 protein: CSVGDRGQGNYGYTF. The CDR3 DNA is TGCAGCGTTGGGGACAGGGGGCAAGGCAACTATGGCTACACCTTC.

This clonotype was counted only a few times. This chain joins TRBV29-1 and TRBJ2-5; D uncertain. The V and J ends lost 5 bases and 2 bases respectively, with 18 bases between them. Germline assignment: CDR1 SQVTM and CDR2 ANQGSEA. The CDR3 length is 15 residues. CDR3 coding DNA: TGCAGCGTTTTTTCCGTCGTGCCCCCTCAAGAGACCCAGTACTTC. Translating it yields CSVFSVVPPQETQYF.

There are a few counts of this clonotype. The chain couples TRBV12-3 or TRBV12-4 to TRBJ2-7; no clear D. This CDR3 is 16 amino acids long. V lost 3 bases and J lost 5, with 20 bases in between. This CDR3 is CASSFLVGRTRDEQYF. The CDR3 DNA follows: TGTGCCAGCAGTTTTTTAGTGGGTAGGACCCGGGACGAGCAGTACTTC.

The DNA of the CDR3 is TGCAGTGCTAGAGATATCAGAGCGGCTAGCACAGATACGCAGTATTTT. It translates to CSARDIRAASTDTQYF. The genes are TRBV20-1 and TRBJ2-3; D possibly corresponds to TRBD2 (5 bases). This CDR3 comprises 16 residues. The germline V gene encodes CDR1 DFQATT and CDR2 SNEGSKA (reference sequence). V lost 0 bases to trimming and J lost 0 bases, with 13 bases between them.

This clonotype was seen only a few times. The chain carries TRBV11-2 and TRBJ2-5; D unresolved. Germline V CDR1 and CDR2: SGHAT, FQNNGV. CDR3 size: 14 residues. The V and J ends lost 3 bases and 2 bases respectively, with 10 bases between them. The CDR3 region is CASSFPDAQETQYF. CDR3 nucleotide sequence: TGTGCCAGCAGCTTTCCGGACGCACAAGAGACCCAGTACTTC. The variable domain in full, with the rest retrieved from reference TRBV11-2 and TRBJ2-5, is EAGVAQSPRYKIIEKRQSVAFWCNPISGHATLYWYQQILGQGPKLLIQFQNNGVVDDSQLPKDRFSAERLKGVDSTLKIQPAKLEDSAVYLCASSFPDAQETQYFGPGTRLLVL.

Comments on this clonotype: A read error is likely here: a far larger clone is one base away. The chain carries TRBV2 and TRBJ2-7; D is perhaps TRBD1 or TRBD2 (6 bases each). The V end was cut by 4 bases, the J end by 11 bases, with 12 bases between. This CDR3 is built from 11 residues. Germline CDR1 SNHLY, CDR2 FYNNEI. CDR3 DNA sequence: TGTGCCAGCAGTGGCGGGGACATTGAGTACTTC. It translates to CASSGGDIEYF.

The chain has TRBV5-1 and TRBJ1-2; possibly TRBD1 for D (5 bases). CDR1 is SGHRS, CDR2 YFSETQ, per germline. This CDR3 is built from 15 residues. The V gene lost 0 bases and the J gene lost 7 bases, with 16 bases spanning the gap. For the CDR3, the DNA is TGCGCCAGCAGCTTGGCGGGTACAGGCGGCTCTGGCTACACCTTC. It encodes CASSLAGTGGSGYTF.

The table lists this clonotype with a few counts. The chain is built from TRBV7-9 and TRBJ1-2, with 10 bases identical to TRBD1. After removal of 4 bases from V and 8 bases from J, the junction contained 7 bases not matched to a gene. The germline V gene encodes CDR1 SEHNR and CDR2 FQNEAQ (reference sequence). The CDR3 sequence is 14 residues long. CDR3 sequence (DNA): TGTGCCAGCAGCTCCCTGACAGGGGGCAAGGGCTACACCTTC. Amino acids: CASSSLTGGKGYTF.

Notes on this clonotype: A much larger clone lies one base from this, so it may be a read error. The V gene is TRBV7-2, the J gene TRBJ2-7, with D perhaps TRBD1 or TRBD2 (5 bases each). Trimming left V 4 bases short and J 6 bases short, with 19 bases between. The CDR3 runs to 15 residues. Germline V lookup: CDR1 SGHTA, CDR2 FQGNSA. CDR3 loop: CASSSRVGAAREQYF. DNA for the CDR3: TGTGCCAGCAGCTCAAGGGTCGGGGCTGCTCGCGAGCAGTACTTC.

A few counts support this clonotype. This chain connects TRBV3-1 to TRBJ1-5; a possible D gene is TRBD1 (5 bases). The CDR3 spans 14 residues. V was clipped by 5 bases and J by 5 bases, with 13 bases between them. Per the germline V gene, CDR1 is LGHDT and CDR2 is YNNKEL (reference sequence). CDR3 residues: CASSSTGAYQPQHF. As DNA, the CDR3 is TGTGCCAGCAGCTCCACCGGGGCATATCAGCCCCAGCATTTT.

This clonotype has ten or more counts. The CDR3 DNA is TGTGCCAGCAGCTTAGTACAGAACACTGAAGCTTTCTTT. Translated: CASSLVQNTEAFF. V and J are TRBV7-9 and TRBJ1-1; D remains ambiguous. The V gene lost 1 base and the J gene lost 1 base, with 4 bases spanning the gap. The germline gives CDR1 SEHNR, CDR2 FQNEAQ (reference sequence). The CDR3 contains 13 residues.

There are many counts of this clonotype. The J gene is TRBJ1-6, the V gene TRBV2; no definite D call. The CDR3 runs to 12 residues. Germline CDR1 SNHLY, CDR2 FYNNEI. V lost 5 bases to trimming and J lost 16 bases, with 15 bases between them. CDR3 DNA: TGTGCCAGCAGTTCCGCCGGTACAACGCTCCACTTT. Amino acids: CASSSAGTTLHF.

In its sample, this clonotype was seen a few times. The V call is TRBV20-1, the J call TRBJ2-7, with D hard to call. There are 15 residues in the CDR3. From germline, CDR1 is DFQATT and CDR2 SNEGSKA (reference sequence). V was shortened by 0 bases and J by 0 bases, with 12 bases between the two germline ends. In DNA, the CDR3 is TGCAGTGCTAGAGATCTCGGGCAGAGCTCCTACGAGCAGTACTTC. This gives the protein CSARDLGQSSYEQYF.

In this sample, this clonotype turned up many times. The V and J genes are TRBV12-3 or TRBV12-4 and TRBJ2-7, with 8 bases identical to TRBD2. This CDR3 is 14 amino acids long. The J segment lost 4 bases and the V segment lost 5 bases, leaving 7 bases of the junction unmatched. The CDR3 reads CASSTGTRVYEQYF. CDR3 nucleotide sequence: TGTGCCAGCAGTACCGGGACTAGGGTTTACGAGCAGTACTTC.

The chain couples TRBV30 to TRBJ2-2; 10 positions agree with TRBD1. Trimming at V came to 2 bases and at J to 5 bases, leaving 5 bases not matched to a gene. This CDR3 comprises 15 residues. In germline, CDR1 is GTSNPN, CDR2 SVGIG (reference sequence). In nucleotides, the CDR3 is TGTGCCTGGAGTCGGCGGGGACAGGGGACCGGGGAGCTGTTTTTT. Encoded protein: CAWSRRGQGTGELFF.

Comments on this clonotype: A read error may account for a junction end that differs from germline. The chain combines TRBV27 with TRBJ2-7; D assignment may be TRBD1 or TRBD2 (6 bases each). There are 15 residues in the CDR3. Germline CDR1 MNHEY, CDR2 SMNVEV (reference sequence). CDR3 bases: TGTGCCTGCAGTTTCGAGGGGGGCCTCCCTTACGAGCAGTACTTC. Translating gives CACSFEGGLPYEQYF.

This clonotype was counted many times. The rearrangement joins TRBV27 to TRBJ1-2, with 7 nucleotides matching TRBD1. CDR1 is MNHEY and CDR2 is SMNVEV in the germline V gene (reference sequence). V gave up 5 bases and J gave up 3 bases; unmatched junction bases: 9. The CDR3 spans 15 residues. CDR3 DNA: TGTGCCAGCAGTACACGACAGGGTGCGGACTATGGCTACACCTTC. Translating it yields CASSTRQGADYGYTF.

V is TRBV6-2 or TRBV6-3 and J is TRBJ1-2; the D is unclear. Germline V lookup: CDR1 MNHEY, CDR2 SVGEGT. The V and J ends lost 0 bases and 7 bases respectively, with 12 bases between them. This CDR3 is built from 14 residues. This CDR3 reads CASSYSSEGSGYTF. CDR3 nucleotides: TGTGCCAGCAGTTACTCGTCAGAAGGAAGTGGCTACACCTTC.

The chain employs TRBV19 and TRBJ2-2, with D perhaps TRBD2 (5 bases). From germline, CDR1 is LNHDA and CDR2 SQIVND (reference sequence). The CDR3 totals 15 residues. V lost 3 bases, J lost 1 base, and 9 bases lay in between. The CDR3: CASSMAGVNTGELFF. The CDR3 bases are TGTGCCAGTAGTATGGCCGGGGTGAACACCGGGGAGCTGTTTTTT.

This clonotype came up many times. The chain couples TRBV20-1 to TRBJ2-7, with TRBD2 matching 7 bases. Unmatched junction bases numbered 9, after V lost 6 bases and J lost 4 bases. Germline V gene lookup returns CDR1 DFQATT and CDR2 SNEGSKA (reference sequence). The CDR3 consists of 13 residues. The CDR3 is CSARLASQYEQYF. CDR3 in DNA: TGCAGTGCCAGACTAGCCAGCCAGTACGAGCAGTACTTC.

The V call is TRBV12-3 or TRBV12-4, the J call TRBJ1-6; D unresolved. CDR3 length: 15 amino acids. Trimming cost V 6 bases and J 1 base, with 10 bases left between them. The CDR3 loop reads CASRPAGSYNSPLHF. The CDR3, as DNA: TGTGCCAGCAGACCCGCTGGTTCCTATAATTCACCCCTCCACTTT.

In this sample, this clonotype turned up many times. The chain uses TRBV2 and TRBJ1-1; D remains unclear. Per germline, CDR1 SNHLY and CDR2 FYNNEI. The CDR3 is 13 amino acids. V gave up 7 bases and J gave up 0 bases, with 9 bases separating them. In DNA, the CDR3 is TGTGCCAGCAATCCCCCTCTGAACACTGAAGCTTTCTTT. Amino acid sequence: CASNPPLNTEAFF.